Each of the 24 T cell receptor beta chains below was sequenced from the same sample in a study of cytomegalovirus exposure and HLA in healthy donors. Vbeta (60) and Jbeta (13) primers were used in the PCR. Profiled with immunoSEQ multiplex PCR; TCRdb holds only in-frame clones, not every one. The table includes around 170,000 clones, about four fifths detected once. The material sequenced was PBMCs. The receptors come from a woman aged 50 to 60 in good health and CMV-seropositive.

V gene TRBV28 combines with J gene TRBJ2-5; 10 nucleotides line up with TRBD2. The length of the CDR3 is 15 residues. Trimming at V came to 4 bases and at J to 4 bases, leaving 6 bases not matched to a gene. Germline V gene data show CDR1 as MDHEN and CDR2 as SYDVKM. In nucleotides, the CDR3 is TGTGCCAGCAGTTCAAGCGGGGGGGCCGCAGAGACCCAGTACTTC. It specifies CASSSSGGAAETQYF.

The chain uses TRBV14 and TRBJ2-5; D unclear. Trimming left V 4 bases short and J 9 bases short, with 12 bases between. The CDR3 covers 12 residues. Germline V lookup: CDR1 SGHDN, CDR2 FVKESK. CDR3 sequence: CASSLPGRAQYF. The DNA of the CDR3 is TGTGCCAGCAGCCTCCCAGGAAGAGCCCAGTACTTC.

The chain joins TRBV7-6 to TRBJ2-3; 7 nucleotides match TRBD2. The J segment lost 4 bases and the V segment lost 1 base, leaving 8 bases of the junction unmatched. CDR3 length equals 16 residues. Germline CDR1 and CDR2: SGHVS and FNYEAQ. CDR3 sequence (DNA): TGTGCCAGCAGCTTAGGGTGGCTAGCGGAGGCAGATACGCAGTATTTT. As protein: CASSLGWLAEADTQYF.

The V gene is TRBV10-3, the J gene TRBJ2-5; D possibly corresponds to TRBD2 (6 bases). The J call may be mistaken, given a closer DNA end match to TRBJ2-7. CDR1 and CDR2 (germline): ENHRY, SYGVKD. CDR3 size: 17 residues. The CDR3 is CAISESGSGLSSYEQYF. The DNA for the CDR3 is TGTGCCATCAGTGAGTCAGGAAGCGGGTTGAGCTCCTACGAGCAGTACTTC.

This clone was observed a handful of times. The chain combines TRBV28 with TRBJ2-1, with D perhaps TRBD2 (6 bases). Germline V gives CDR1 MDHEN, CDR2 SYDVKM. There are 13 residues in the CDR3. The CDR3 loop is CFAGGATYNEQFF. In DNA form, the CDR3 reads TGTTTTGCCGGGGGTGCAACCTACAATGAGCAGTTCTTC.

This clone was seen a single time. The gene calls are TRBV9 and TRBJ2-7; D may be TRBD2 (6 bases). The CDR3 is 15 amino acids. Trimming stripped 0 bases from V and 2 bases from J, with 12 bases between. The germline V gene has CDR1 SGDLS and CDR2 YYNGEE. This CDR3 is CASSVGVAAPYEQYF. The CDR3 bases are TGTGCCAGCAGCGTAGGGGTAGCGGCTCCCTACGAGCAGTACTTC.

V gene TRBV6-1 combines with J gene TRBJ2-7; D is possibly TRBD1 (5 bases). Germline V gene sequence: CDR1 MNHNS, CDR2 SASEGT. CDR3 length: 14 amino acids. Deletions cut 6 bases from V and 3 bases from J, with 15 bases between. CDR3 sequence reads: CASRRDWGDYEQYF. The CDR3 DNA is TGTGCCAGCAGGAGAGACTGGGGCGACTACGAGCAGTACTTC.

The chain combines TRBV4-3 with TRBJ2-1; D may be TRBD2 (7 bases). The length of the CDR3 is 17 residues. Germline CDR1 and CDR2: LGHNA and YSLEER. Trimming shortened V by 1 base and J by 7 bases, and 20 bases separated the two germline ends. Here the CDR3 reads CASSQVIGGGRFNEQFF. CDR3 nucleotides: TGCGCCAGCAGCCAAGTAATCGGCGGGGGCCGCTTTAATGAGCAGTTCTTC.

The chain combines TRBV11-2 with TRBJ1-2; 8 bases match TRBD1. The CDR3 is made up of 14 amino acids. With V trimmed by 5 bases and J by 8 bases, 10 bases remained unmatched. Germline values: CDR1 SGHAT, CDR2 FQNNGV. The CDR3 here is CASSPLTGDGGYTF. DNA for the CDR3: TGTGCCAGCAGCCCCTTGACAGGGGACGGCGGCTACACCTTC.

CDR3 residues: CASLSGDQETQYF. The CDR3 nucleotides read TGTGCCAGCCTCTCGGGGGACCAAGAGACCCAGTACTTC. The chain has TRBV6-1 and TRBJ2-5; tentative D call: TRBD2 (6 bases). The germline gives CDR1 MNHNS, CDR2 SASEGT. The V gene lost 8 bases and the J gene lost 0 bases, with 10 bases spanning the gap. The CDR3 consists of 13 residues.

CDR3: CASSLSGSTEAFF. The CDR3 DNA follows: TGTGCCAGCAGTTTATCTGGCAGCACTGAAGCTTTCTTT. This chain connects TRBV27 to TRBJ1-1; D uncertain. CDR3 length: 13 amino acids. The V and J ends lost 0 bases and 4 bases respectively, with 6 bases between them. Germline values: CDR1 MNHEY, CDR2 SMNVEV (reference sequence).

The J gene is TRBJ2-5, the V gene TRBV9; a weak D match, TRBD1 (6 bases). The V and J ends lost 1 base and 3 bases respectively, with 7 bases between them. CDR3 length: 13 amino acids. Germline CDR1 and CDR2: SGDLS and YYNGEE. The CDR3 nucleotides are TGTGCCAGCAGCGTAAACAGGGAAGAGACCCAGTACTTC. This translates into CASSVNREETQYF. The variable domain in full, with the rest retrieved from reference TRBV9 and TRBJ2-5, is DSGVTQTPKHLITATGQRVTLRCSPRSGDLSVYWYQQSLDQGLQFLIQYYNGEERAKGNILERFSAQQFPDLHSELNLSSLELGDSALYFCASSVNREETQYFGPGTRLLVL.

This chain joins TRBV7-9 and TRBJ1-2; D remains ambiguous. CDR1 and CDR2 (germline): SEHNR, FQNEAQ (reference sequence). The CDR3 has 14 amino acids. V was pared by 5 bases and J by 3 bases, with 13 bases between. CDR3 nucleotides: TGTGCCAGCAGCACGACCGACGGAGACTATGGCTACACCTTC. Amino acid sequence: CASSTTDGDYGYTF.

This clone was observed a single time. V gene TRBV5-6 combines with J gene TRBJ1-6; possible D gene TRBD1, 6 bases. The CDR3 consists of 14 residues. The ends were cut back, 1 base at V and 10 bases at J, with 12 bases in the middle. Germline V gives CDR1 SGHDT, CDR2 YYEEEE. CDR3 nucleotide sequence: TGTGCCAGCAGCTTGCCAGGGGCGTCATCACCCCTCCACTTT. It codes for CASSLPGASSPLHF.

The chain links TRBV15 to TRBJ1-6; tentatively, D is TRBD1 (6 bases). CDR1 is LNHNV, CDR2 YYDKDF, per germline (reference sequence). The V and J ends lost 0 bases and 3 bases respectively, with 6 bases between them. The CDR3 sequence is 15 residues long. CDR3 DNA: TGTGCCACCAGCAGAGAGGACAGCTATAATTCACCCCTCCACTTT. Its translation: CATSREDSYNSPLHF.

The chain joins TRBV9 to TRBJ1-1, with TRBD1 as a possible D gene (5 bases). Germline V CDR1 and CDR2: SGDLS, YYNGEE. The V end lost 0 bases, the J end lost 2 bases, and 11 bases lay between the germline ends. The CDR3 covers 15 residues. The CDR3 is CASSVVGVGNTEAFF. In nucleotides, the CDR3 is TGTGCCAGCAGCGTAGTAGGGGTGGGTAACACTGAAGCTTTCTTT.

The chain uses TRBV15 and TRBJ2-7, with a tentative D call TRBD1 (6 bases). Germline assignment: CDR1 LNHNV and CDR2 YYDKDF (reference sequence). The V end was cut by 5 bases, the J end by 5 bases, with 16 bases between. The length of the CDR3 is 14 residues. The CDR3 sequence is CATSSGTTLHEQYF. The CDR3 coding sequence is TGTGCCACCAGCTCCGGGACAACTCTCCACGAGCAGTACTTC. Full variable domain (rest looked up from reference TRBV15 and TRBJ2-7): DAMVIQNPRYQVTQFGKPVTLSCSQTLNHNVMYWYQQKSSQAPKLLFHYYDKDFNNEADTPDNFQSRRPNTSFCFLDIRSPGLGDTAMYLCATSSGTTLHEQYFGPGTRLTVT.

The chain carries TRBV9 and TRBJ2-5, with 9 bases aligning to TRBD2. CDR3 length: 15 amino acids. J gave up 2 bases and V 2 bases, and 4 bases lay outside the gene matches. Germline CDR1 SGDLS, CDR2 YYNGEE. This CDR3 is CASSVATSGQETQYF. The CDR3 region has the DNA TGTGCCAGCAGCGTTGCGACTAGCGGTCAAGAGACCCAGTACTTC.

As regards this clone: Other DNA sequences of this sample code for an identical CDR3. This chain joins TRBV29-1 and TRBJ2-1, with D unresolved. CDR3 length: 11 residues. The germline V gene has CDR1 SQVTM and CDR2 ANQGSEA. V was pared by 4 bases and J by 4 bases, with 5 bases between. The CDR3 DNA is TGCAGCGTTGTCTTGTACAATGAGCAGTTCTTC. Its translation: CSVVLYNEQFF.

The rearrangement uses TRBV7-2 and TRBJ1-4, with TRBD1 matching 7 bases. This CDR3 has 15 amino acids. Germline-derived CDR1 and CDR2 are SGHTA and FQGNSA. The J segment lost 7 bases and the V segment lost 1 base, leaving 6 bases of the junction unmatched. CDR3 coding DNA: TGTGCCAGCAGCTTAGGGGGGACAGTCCGTGAAAAACTGTTTTTT. Residues: CASSLGGTVREKLFF.

In regard to this clone: An end of the junction differs from the germline gene, which may be a read error. The same CDR3 arises from other DNA sequences in this sample as well. The V gene is TRBV2, the J gene TRBJ2-7; 8 positions match TRBD2. CDR3 size: 16 residues. Germline V lookup: CDR1 SNHLY, CDR2 FYNNEI. The CDR3 reads CASSVGGGLIYYEQYF. The CDR3 DNA follows: TGTGCCAGCAGTGTCGGCGGGGGGCTTATTTACTACGAGCAGTACTTT.

The genes are TRBV12-5 and TRBJ1-4, with 7 bases lining up with TRBD1. Trimming cost V 11 bases and J 0 bases; bases outside gene matches: 12. The germline CDR1 and CDR2 sequences are LGHNT and FRNRAP. The CDR3 sequence is 16 residues long. DNA of the CDR3: TGTGCTCCGGACATACAGGGGCGGGCAACTAATGAAAAACTGTTTTTT. As protein: CAPDIQGRATNEKLFF. Drawing the rest from reference TRBV12-5 and TRBJ1-4, the complete variable domain is DARVTQTPRHKVTEMGQEVTMRCQPILGHNTVFWYRQTMMQGLELLAYFRNRAPLDDSGMPKDRFSAEMPDATLATLKIQPSEPRDSAVYFCAPDIQGRATNEKLFFGSGTQLSVL.

The rearrangement joins TRBV7-3 to TRBJ2-2, with TRBD2 as a possible D gene (6 bases). The CDR3 is 14 amino acids. Per the germline V gene, CDR1 is SGHTA and CDR2 is FQGTGA. V lost 5 bases and J 4 bases, leaving 11 bases between the germline ends. The CDR3 nucleotides read TGTGCCAGCAGCCCCGGGACTTTCACCGGGGAGCTGTTTTTT. This gives the protein CASSPGTFTGELFF. The full variable domain, completed using reference TRBV7-3 and TRBJ2-2, is GAGVSQTPSNKVTEKGKYVELRCDPISGHTALYWYRQSLGQGPEFLIYFQGTGAADDSGLPNDRFFAVRPEGSVSTLKIQRTERGDSAVYLCASSPGTFTGELFFGEGSRLTVL.

In DNA form, the CDR3 reads TGTGCCAGCAGCGTGACAGGTTATAGCAATCAGCCCCAGCATTTT. This sequence encodes CASSVTGYSNQPQHF. The V gene is TRBV9, the J gene TRBJ1-5; TRBD1 might be the D (6 bases). Germline CDR1 SGDLS, CDR2 YYNGEE. The V gene lost 2 bases and the J gene lost 0 bases, with 9 bases spanning the gap. This CDR3 region has 15 residues.